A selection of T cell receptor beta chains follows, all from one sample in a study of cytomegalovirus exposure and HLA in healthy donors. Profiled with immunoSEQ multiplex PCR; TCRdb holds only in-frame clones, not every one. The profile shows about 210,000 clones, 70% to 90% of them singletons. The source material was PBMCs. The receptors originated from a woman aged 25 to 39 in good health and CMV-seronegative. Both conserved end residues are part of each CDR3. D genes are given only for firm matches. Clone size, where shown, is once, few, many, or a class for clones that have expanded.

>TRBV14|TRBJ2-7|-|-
CASSQDLRGKQYF
TGTGCCAGCAGCCAAGATCTTCGGGGAAAGCAGTACTTC
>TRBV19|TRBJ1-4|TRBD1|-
CASTQPGQDEKLFF
TGTGCCAGCACCCAACCGGGACAGGATGAAAAACTGTTTTTT
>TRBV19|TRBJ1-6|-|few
CASSINNHSPLHF
TGTGCCAGTAGTATTAACAATCATTCACCCCTCCACTTT
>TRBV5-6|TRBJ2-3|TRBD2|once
CASSLSGIPDTQYF
TGTGCCAGCAGCTTGAGCGGGATCCCAGATACGCAGTATTTT
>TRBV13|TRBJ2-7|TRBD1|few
CASSRNRGGSEQYF
TGTGCCAGCAGCCGAAACAGGGGTGGGAGCGAGCAGTACTTC
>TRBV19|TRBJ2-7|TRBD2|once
CASSLGLAGAEQYF
TGTGCCAGTAGTCTCGGACTAGCGGGAGCCGAGCAGTACTTC
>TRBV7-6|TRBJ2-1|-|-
CASSPRSGNEQFF
TGTGCCAGCAGCCCCCGCAGCGGCAATGAGCAGTTCTTC
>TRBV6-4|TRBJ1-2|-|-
CASSDSFSGNNYGYTF
TGTGCCAGCAGTGACTCGTTCAGCGGAAATAACTATGGCTACACCTTC
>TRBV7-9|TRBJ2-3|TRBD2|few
CASSLGRGTDTQYF
TGTGCCAGCAGCTTGGGGAGGGGTACAGATACGCAGTATTTT
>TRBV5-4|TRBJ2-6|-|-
CASSLGPGSGANVLTF
TGTGCCAGCAGCTTGGGACCGGGGTCTGGGGCCAACGTCCTGACTTTC
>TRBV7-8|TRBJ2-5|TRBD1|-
CASSLDRGSETQYF
TGTGCCAGCAGCTTAGACAGGGGGTCGGAGACCCAGTACTTC
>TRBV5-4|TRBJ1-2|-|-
CASSTGQTYGYTF
TGTGCCAGCAGCACCGGACAGACATATGGCTACACCTTC
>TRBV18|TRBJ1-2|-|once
CASSQGSQSYGYTF
TGTGCCAGCTCTCAGGGAAGTCAGTCCTATGGCTACACCTTC
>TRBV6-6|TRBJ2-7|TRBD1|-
CASSYRDSEQYF
TGTGCCAGCAGTTACCGGGACAGCGAGCAGTACTTC
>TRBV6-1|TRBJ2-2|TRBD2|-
CASKPSGTNTGELFF
TGTGCCAGTAAACCTAGCGGGACGAACACCGGGGAGCTGTTTTTT
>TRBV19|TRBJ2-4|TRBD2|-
CASSPPGGEDTNIQYF
TGTGCCAGTAGTCCCCCCGGGGGGGAGGACACGAACATTCAGTACTTC
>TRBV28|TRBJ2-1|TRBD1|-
CASSFDRGSGDEQFF
TGTGCCAGCAGTTTCGACAGGGGGTCCGGGGATGAGCAGTTCTTC
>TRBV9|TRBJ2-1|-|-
CASSLSSAGSSYNEQFF
TGTGCCAGCAGCTTAAGCAGCGCCGGGAGCTCCTACAATGAGCAGTTCTTC
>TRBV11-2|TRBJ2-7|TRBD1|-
CASSFPSGTGAEQYF
TGTGCCAGCAGTTTTCCCTCCGGGACAGGGGCCGAGCAGTACTTC
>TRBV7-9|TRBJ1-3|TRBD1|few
CASSSPQGAGNTIYF
TGTGCCAGCAGCTCCCCCCAGGGGGCTGGAAACACCATATATTTT
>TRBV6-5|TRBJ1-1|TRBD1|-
CASSRGVRGRPRTFF
TGTGCCAGCAGCAGGGGGGTCAGGGGGAGACCAAGAACTTTCTTT
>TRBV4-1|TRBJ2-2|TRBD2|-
CASSPRTSGLNTGELFF
TGCGCCAGCAGCCCGCGGACTAGCGGGTTGAACACCGGGGAGCTGTTTTTT
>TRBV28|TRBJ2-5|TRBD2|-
CASSLPSGKETQYF
TGTGCCAGCAGTTTGCCTAGCGGGAAGGAGACCCAGTACTTC
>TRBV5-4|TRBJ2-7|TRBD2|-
CASSPGLAGIGGSYEQYF
TGTGCCAGCAGCCCGGGACTAGCGGGGATCGGAGGCTCCTACGAGCAGTACTTC
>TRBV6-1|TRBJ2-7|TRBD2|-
CASSPGLAGVYEQYF
TGTGCCAGCAGTCCAGGACTAGCGGGAGTGTACGAGCAGTACTTC
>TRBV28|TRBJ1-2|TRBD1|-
CASSFKPGGYGYTF
TGTGCCAGCAGTTTTAAGCCAGGGGGCTATGGCTACACCTTC
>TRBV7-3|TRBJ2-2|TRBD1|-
CASSLQTGANTGELFF
TGTGCCAGCAGCCTTCAGACAGGGGCAAACACCGGGGAGCTGTTTTTT
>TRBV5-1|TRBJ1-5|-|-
CASSLDAGNQPQHF
TGCGCCAGCAGCTTGGATGCAGGTAATCAGCCCCAGCATTTT
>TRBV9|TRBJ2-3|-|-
CASSVYLGDTQYF
TGTGCCAGCAGCGTATACCTTGGCGATACGCAGTATTTT
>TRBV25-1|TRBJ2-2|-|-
CASSGLVPGTGELFF
TGTGCCAGCAGTGGACTTGTACCGGGGACCGGGGAGCTGTTTTTT
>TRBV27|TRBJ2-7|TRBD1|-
CASSLLGQTDEQYF
TGTGCCAGCAGTTTGTTGGGACAGACCGACGAGCAGTACTTC
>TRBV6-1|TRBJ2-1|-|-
CASSEYITGIYNEQFF
TGTGCCAGCAGTGAATATATCACCGGGATCTACAATGAGCAGTTCTTC
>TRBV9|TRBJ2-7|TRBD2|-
CASSPQLGSGGYEQYF
TGTGCCAGCAGCCCCCAATTGGGTAGCGGGGGCTACGAGCAGTACTTC
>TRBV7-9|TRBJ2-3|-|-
CASSSAAAADTQYF
TGTGCCAGCAGCTCCGCCGCGGCGGCAGATACGCAGTATTTT
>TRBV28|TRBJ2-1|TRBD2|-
CASTRSSGRNEQFF
TGTGCCAGCACTAGATCTAGCGGGAGGAATGAGCAGTTCTTC
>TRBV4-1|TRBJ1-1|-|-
CASSQTAGESEAFF
TGCGCCAGCAGCCAGACCGCGGGTGAATCTGAAGCTTTCTTT
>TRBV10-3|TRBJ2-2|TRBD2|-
CAISGRSGRAGELFF
TGTGCCATCAGTGGAAGGAGCGGGAGGGCCGGGGAGCTGTTTTTT
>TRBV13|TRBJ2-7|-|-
CASRNKGRAYEQYF
TGTGCCAGCAGAAATAAAGGGCGGGCCTACGAGCAGTACTTC
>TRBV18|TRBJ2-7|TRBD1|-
CASSPGTVGREQYF
TGTGCCAGCTCGCCCGGGACAGTGGGCAGGGAGCAGTACTTC
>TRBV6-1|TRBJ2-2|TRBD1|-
CASKRDRVTGELFF
TGTGCCAGCAAGCGGGACAGGGTCACCGGGGAGCTGTTTTTT
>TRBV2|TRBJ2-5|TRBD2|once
CASSEGLAQETQYF
TGTGCCAGCAGTGAAGGACTAGCGCAAGAGACCCAGTACTTC
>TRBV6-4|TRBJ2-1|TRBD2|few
CASSVLLAGLNEQFF
TGTGCCAGCAGTGTACTACTAGCGGGGCTAAATGAGCAGTTCTTC
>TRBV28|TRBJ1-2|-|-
CASRSTDYGYTF
TGTGCCAGCAGATCGACAGACTATGGCTACACCTTC
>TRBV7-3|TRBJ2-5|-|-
CASSPQGGQETQYF
TGTGCCAGCAGCCCCCAGGGAGGCCAAGAGACCCAGTACTTC
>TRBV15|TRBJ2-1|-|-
CATSRDSDLDNEQFF
TGTGCCACCAGCAGAGATTCCGACTTAGACAATGAGCAGTTCTTC
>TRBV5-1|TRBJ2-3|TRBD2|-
CASSFGGREGDTQYF
TGCGCCAGCAGCTTTGGAGGGAGGGAGGGAGATACGCAGTATTTT
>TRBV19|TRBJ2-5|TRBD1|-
CASSTSSDRVGETQYF
TGTGCCAGTAGTACCTCCTCGGACAGGGTTGGAGAGACCCAGTACTTC
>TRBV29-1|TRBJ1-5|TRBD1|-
CSVAGQGLGQPQHF
TGCAGCGTTGCCGGACAGGGTTTAGGTCAGCCCCAGCATTTT
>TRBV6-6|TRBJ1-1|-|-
CASIPRQASEAFF
TGTGCCAGCATTCCCCGACAGGCCTCTGAAGCTTTCTTT
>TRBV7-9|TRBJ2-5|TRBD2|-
CASSSSSGGAGVETQYF
TGTGCCAGCAGCTCATCTTCGGGGGGTGCGGGAGTCGAGACCCAGTACTTC